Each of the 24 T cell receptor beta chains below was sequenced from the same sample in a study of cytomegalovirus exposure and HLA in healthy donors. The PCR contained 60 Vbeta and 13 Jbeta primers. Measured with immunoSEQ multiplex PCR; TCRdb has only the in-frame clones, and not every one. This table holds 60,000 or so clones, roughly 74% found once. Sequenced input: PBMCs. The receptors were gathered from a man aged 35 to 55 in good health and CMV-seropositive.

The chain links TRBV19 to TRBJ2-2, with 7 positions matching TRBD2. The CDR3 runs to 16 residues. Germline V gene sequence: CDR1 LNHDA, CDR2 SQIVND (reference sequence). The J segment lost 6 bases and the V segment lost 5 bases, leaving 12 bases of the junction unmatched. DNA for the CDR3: TGTGCCAGTAGTTCATCAGGGCGGGGGTTCCCCGGGGAGCTGTTTTTT. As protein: CASSSSGRGFPGELFF.

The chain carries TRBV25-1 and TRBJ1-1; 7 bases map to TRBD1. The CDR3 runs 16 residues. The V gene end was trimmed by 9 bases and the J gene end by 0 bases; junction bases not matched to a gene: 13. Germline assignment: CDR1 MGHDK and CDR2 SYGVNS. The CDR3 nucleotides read TGTGCCAGTGAAGGGTCAGGGGGTATCCTGAACACTGAAGCTTTCTTT. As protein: CASEGSGGILNTEAFF.

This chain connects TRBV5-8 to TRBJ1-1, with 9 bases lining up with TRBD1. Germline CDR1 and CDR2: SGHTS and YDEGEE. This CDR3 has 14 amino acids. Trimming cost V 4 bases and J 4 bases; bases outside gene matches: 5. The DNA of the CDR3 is TGTGCCAGCAGCGCCCGGACAGGGGCCACTGAAGCTTTCTTT. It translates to CASSARTGATEAFF.

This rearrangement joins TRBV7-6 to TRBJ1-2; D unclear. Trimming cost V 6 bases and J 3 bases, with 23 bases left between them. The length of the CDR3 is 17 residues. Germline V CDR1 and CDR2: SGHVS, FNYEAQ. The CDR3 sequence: CASSEASVRNVDYGYTF. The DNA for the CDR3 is TGTGCCAGCAGTGAAGCTAGTGTTCGGAATGTCGACTATGGCTACACCTTC.

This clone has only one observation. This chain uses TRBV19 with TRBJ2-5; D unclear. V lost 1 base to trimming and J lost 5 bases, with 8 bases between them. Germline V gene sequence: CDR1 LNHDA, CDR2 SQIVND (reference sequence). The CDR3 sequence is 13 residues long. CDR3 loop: CASSIGPQETQYF. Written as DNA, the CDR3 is TGTGCCAGTAGTATAGGCCCCCAGGAGACCCAGTACTTC.

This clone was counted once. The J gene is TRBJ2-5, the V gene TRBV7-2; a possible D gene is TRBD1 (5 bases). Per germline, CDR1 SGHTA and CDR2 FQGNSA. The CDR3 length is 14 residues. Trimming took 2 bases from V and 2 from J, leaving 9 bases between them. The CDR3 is CASSLWGGQETQYF. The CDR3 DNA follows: TGTGCCAGCAGCTTATGGGGCGGACAAGAGACCCAGTACTTC.

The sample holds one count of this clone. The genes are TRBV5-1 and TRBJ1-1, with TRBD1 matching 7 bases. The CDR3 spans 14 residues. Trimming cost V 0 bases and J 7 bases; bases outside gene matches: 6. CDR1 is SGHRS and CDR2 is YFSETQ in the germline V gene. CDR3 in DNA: TGCGCCAGCAGCTTGGAGGGGGCGTTGGGTGAAGCTTTCTTT. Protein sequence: CASSLEGALGEAFF.

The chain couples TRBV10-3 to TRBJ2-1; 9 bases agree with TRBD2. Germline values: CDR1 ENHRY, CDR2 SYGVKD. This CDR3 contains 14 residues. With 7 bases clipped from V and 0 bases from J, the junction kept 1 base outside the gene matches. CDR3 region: CAIMRGGSYNEQFF. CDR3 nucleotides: TGTGCCATCATGCGGGGGGGCTCCTACAATGAGCAGTTCTTC.

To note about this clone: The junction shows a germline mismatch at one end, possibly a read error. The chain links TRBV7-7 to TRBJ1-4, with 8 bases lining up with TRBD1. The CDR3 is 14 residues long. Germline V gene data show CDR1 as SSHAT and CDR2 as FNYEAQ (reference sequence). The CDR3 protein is CASSQAQGASKLFF. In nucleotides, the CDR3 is TGTGCTAGCAGCCAGGCGCAGGGGGCTTCGAAACTGTTTTTT. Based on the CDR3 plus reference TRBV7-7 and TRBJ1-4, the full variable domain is GAGVSQSPRYKVTKRGQDVTLRCDPISSHATLYWYQQALGQGPEFLTYFNYEAQPDKSGLPSDRFSAERPEGSISTLTIQRTEQRDSAMYRCASSQAQGASKLFFGSGTQLSVL.

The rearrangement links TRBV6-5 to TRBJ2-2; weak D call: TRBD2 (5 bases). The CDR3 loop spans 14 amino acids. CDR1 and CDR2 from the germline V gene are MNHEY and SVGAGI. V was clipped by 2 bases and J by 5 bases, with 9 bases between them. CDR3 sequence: CASSYQLGTGELFF. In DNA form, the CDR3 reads TGTGCCAGCAGTTACCAACTAGGAACCGGGGAGCTGTTTTTT.

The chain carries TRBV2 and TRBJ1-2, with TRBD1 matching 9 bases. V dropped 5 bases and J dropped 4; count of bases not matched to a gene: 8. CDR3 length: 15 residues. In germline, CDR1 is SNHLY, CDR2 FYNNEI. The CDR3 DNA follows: TGTGCCAGCAGTTGGGACAGGGTAGCTATCTATGGCTACACCTTC. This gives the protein CASSWDRVAIYGYTF. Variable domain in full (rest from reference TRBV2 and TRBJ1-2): EPEVTQTPSHQVTQMGQEVILRCVPISNHLYFYWYRQILGQKVEFLVSFYNNEISEKSEIFDDQFSVERPDGSNFTLKIRSTKLEDSAMYFCASSWDRVAIYGYTFGSGTRLTVV.

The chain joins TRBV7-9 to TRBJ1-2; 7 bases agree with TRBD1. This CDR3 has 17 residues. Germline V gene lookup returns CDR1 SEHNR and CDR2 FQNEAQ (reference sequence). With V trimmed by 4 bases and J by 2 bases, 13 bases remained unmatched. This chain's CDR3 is CASSSTTQGVTNYGYTF. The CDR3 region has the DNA TGTGCCAGCAGCTCGACGACTCAGGGGGTTACGAACTATGGCTACACCTTC.

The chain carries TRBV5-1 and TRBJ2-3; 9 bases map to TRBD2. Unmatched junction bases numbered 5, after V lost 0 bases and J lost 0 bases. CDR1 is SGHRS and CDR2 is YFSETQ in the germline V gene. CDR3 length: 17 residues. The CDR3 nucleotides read TGCGCCAGCAGCTTGGGGCTAGCGGGGATGAGCACAGATACGCAGTATTTT. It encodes CASSLGLAGMSTDTQYF.

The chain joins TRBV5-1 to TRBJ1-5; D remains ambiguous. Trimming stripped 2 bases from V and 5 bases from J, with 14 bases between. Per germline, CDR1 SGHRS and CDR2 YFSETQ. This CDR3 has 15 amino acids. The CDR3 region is CASSFTAGGYQPQHF. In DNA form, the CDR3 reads TGCGCCAGCAGCTTTACAGCGGGAGGGTATCAGCCCCAGCATTTT.

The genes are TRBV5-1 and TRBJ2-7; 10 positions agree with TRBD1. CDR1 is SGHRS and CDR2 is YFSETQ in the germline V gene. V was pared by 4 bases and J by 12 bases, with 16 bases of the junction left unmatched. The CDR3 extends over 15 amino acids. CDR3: CASSLGQGSFREGYF. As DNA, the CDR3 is TGCGCCAGCAGCCTGGGACAGGGGAGTTTCCGAGAGGGGTACTTC.

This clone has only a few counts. CDR3 DNA: TGTGCCAGCAGCCGCACTTCGGGGGGGAGTCAGCCCCAGCATTTT. Encoded protein: CASSRTSGGSQPQHF. This sequence joins TRBV5-5 and TRBJ1-5, with a weak D call TRBD1 (5 bases). Trimming shortened V by 4 bases and J by 6 bases, and 17 bases separated the two germline ends. The CDR3 totals 15 residues. Per germline, CDR1 SGHKS and CDR2 YYEKEE (reference sequence).

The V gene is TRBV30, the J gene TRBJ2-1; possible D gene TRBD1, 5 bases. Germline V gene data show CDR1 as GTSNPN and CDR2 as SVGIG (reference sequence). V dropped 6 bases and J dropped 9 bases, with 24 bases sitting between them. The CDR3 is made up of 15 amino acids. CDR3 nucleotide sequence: TGTGCCTGCCGTTTATCAGGGTACGCCCTCGGTGAGCAGTTCTTC. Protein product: CACRLSGYALGEQFF.

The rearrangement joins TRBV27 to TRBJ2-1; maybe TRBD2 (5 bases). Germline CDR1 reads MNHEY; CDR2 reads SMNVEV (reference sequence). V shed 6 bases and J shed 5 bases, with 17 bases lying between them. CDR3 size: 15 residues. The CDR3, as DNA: TGTGCCAGCAGAGCGGCACATCTCCGGGACAATGAGCAGTTCTTC. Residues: CASRAAHLRDNEQFF.

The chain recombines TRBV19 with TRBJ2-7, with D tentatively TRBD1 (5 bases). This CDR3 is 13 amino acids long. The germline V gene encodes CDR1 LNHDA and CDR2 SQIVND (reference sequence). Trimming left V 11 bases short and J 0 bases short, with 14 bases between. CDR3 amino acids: CAVGRTNSYEQYF. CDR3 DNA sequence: TGTGCCGTGGGCCGGACAAACTCCTACGAGCAGTACTTC.

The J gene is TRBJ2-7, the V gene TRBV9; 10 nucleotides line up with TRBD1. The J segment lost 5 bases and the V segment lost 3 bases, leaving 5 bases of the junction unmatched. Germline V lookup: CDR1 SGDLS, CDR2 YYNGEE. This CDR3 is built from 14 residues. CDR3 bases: TGTGCCAGCAGCGCGGGACAGGGGAGACACGAGCAGTACTTC. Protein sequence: CASSAGQGRHEQYF.

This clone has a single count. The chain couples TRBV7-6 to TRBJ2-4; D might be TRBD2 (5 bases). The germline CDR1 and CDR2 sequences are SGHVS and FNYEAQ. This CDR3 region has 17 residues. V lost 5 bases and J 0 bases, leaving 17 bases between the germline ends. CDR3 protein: CASSLTASRLAKNIQYF. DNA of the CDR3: TGTGCCAGCAGCCTGACTGCTAGCCGACTAGCCAAAAACATTCAGTACTTC.

In DNA form, the CDR3 reads TGTGCCAGCAGCTCTCGGGGGTCTGGGGCCAACGTCCTGACTTTC. This codes for CASSSRGSGANVLTF. The rearrangement links TRBV7-9 to TRBJ2-6; D possibly corresponds to TRBD2 (6 bases). Trimming shortened V by 4 bases and J by 1 base, and 8 bases separated the two germline ends. Looked up from germline, CDR1 is SEHNR and CDR2 is FQNEAQ (reference sequence). This CDR3 comprises 15 residues.

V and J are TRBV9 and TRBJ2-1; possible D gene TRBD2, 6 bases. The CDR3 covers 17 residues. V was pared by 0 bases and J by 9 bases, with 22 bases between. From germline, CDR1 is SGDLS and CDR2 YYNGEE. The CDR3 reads CASSVGKGGRGDGEQFF. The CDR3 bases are TGTGCCAGCAGCGTAGGTAAGGGAGGAAGGGGCGACGGTGAGCAGTTCTTC.

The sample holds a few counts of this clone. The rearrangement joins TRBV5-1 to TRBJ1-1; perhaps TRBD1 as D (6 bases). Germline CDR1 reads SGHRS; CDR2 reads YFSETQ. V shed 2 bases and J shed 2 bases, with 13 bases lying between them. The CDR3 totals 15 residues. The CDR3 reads CASSFTGHGNTEAFF. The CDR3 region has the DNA TGCGCCAGCAGCTTTACGGGACACGGAAACACTGAAGCTTTCTTT.